The rows below give T cell receptor beta chains drawn from one sample of a study of vaccination effects on CD4 cells after COVID-19. The repertoire was sequenced with immunoSEQ multiplex PCR; TCRdb's copy has only in-frame clones and lacks some. In the table there are 15,000 or so clones, about 70% of which are singletons. The antigens for these receptors are not known. The sample consisted of CD4+ T cells from PBMCs cultured with HCoV-NL63 spike peptides, taken after COVID-19 vaccination. The receptors shown here come from a human donor who received a COVID-19 vaccine. Both conserved end residues are part of each CDR3. D genes are given only for firm matches. Expanded clones get a size class; other rows say once, few or many, or leave the size out.

V: TRBV19
J: TRBJ2-5
D: TRBD1
size: .
CDR3: CASSMVTGGTETQYF
DNA: TGTGCCAGTAGTATGGTTACAGGGGGCACAGAGACCCAGTACTTC

V: TRBV5-1
J: TRBJ1-2
D: TRBD1
size: .
CDR3: CASSRDRGNYGYTF
DNA: TGCGCCAGCAGCCGAGACAGGGGGAACTATGGCTACACCTTC

V: TRBV21-1
J: TRBJ2-3
D: .
size: .
CDR3: CASERSFRNLDTQYF
DNA: TGTGCCAGCGAGCGGAGCTTTCGGAATCTGGATACGCAGTATTTT

V: TRBV19
J: TRBJ1-5
D: .
size: .
CDR3: CASSIGWGAGSNQPQHF
DNA: TGTGCCAGTAGTATCGGTTGGGGGGCGGGAAGCAATCAGCCCCAGCATTTT

V: TRBV5-8
J: TRBJ2-1
D: .
size: .
CDR3: CASSLAGGNEQFF
DNA: TGTGCCAGCAGCTTGGCCGGGGGCAATGAGCAGTTCTTC

V: TRBV7-9
J: TRBJ1-1
D: .
size: .
CDR3: CASSLVPGRETGTEAFF
DNA: TGTGCCAGCAGCTTAGTTCCGGGGCGGGAGACGGGCACTGAAGCTTTCTTT

V: TRBV10-3
J: TRBJ1-1
D: .
size: .
CDR3: CAISPTGTPNTEAFF
DNA: TGTGCCATCAGTCCAACCGGGACACCGAACACTGAAGCTTTCTTT

V: TRBV5-1
J: TRBJ2-1
D: TRBD2
size: .
CDR3: CASSFLAGGRSSYNEQFF
DNA: TGCGCCAGCAGCTTTCTAGCGGGGGGGAGGAGCTCCTACAATGAGCAGTTCTTC

V: TRBV7-2
J: TRBJ1-2
D: .
size: .
CDR3: CASSLGTSNYGYTF
DNA: TGTGCCAGCAGCTTAGGGACCAGCAACTATGGCTACACCTTC

V: TRBV20-1
J: TRBJ1-3
D: .
size: .
CDR3: CSGVYGNTIYF
DNA: TGCAGTGGGGTCTATGGAAACACCATATATTTT

V: TRBV7-2
J: TRBJ1-5
D: .
size: .
CDR3: CASSLVGGLSNQPQHF
DNA: TGTGCCAGCAGCTTAGTGGGGGGTCTTAGCAATCAGCCCCAGCATTTT

V: TRBV2
J: TRBJ2-2
D: .
size: few
CDR3: CASRWTGELFF
DNA: TGTGCCAGCAGGTGGACCGGGGAGCTGTTTTTT

V: TRBV19
J: TRBJ1-2
D: .
size: .
CDR3: CASSMSSYGYTF
DNA: TGTGCCAGTAGTATGAGCAGCTATGGCTACACCTTC

V: TRBV11-2
J: TRBJ1-4
D: .
size: few
CDR3: CASSPGSREKLFF
DNA: TGTGCCAGCAGCCCCGGATCTCGTGAAAAACTGTTTTTT

V: TRBV5-4
J: TRBJ1-2
D: .
size: once
CDR3: CASSSVSPNYGYTF
DNA: TGTGCCAGCAGTTCGGTCAGCCCTAACTATGGCTACACCTTC

V: TRBV24-1
J: TRBJ1-2
D: TRBD1
size: .
CDR3: CATSEGQGEIGGYTF
DNA: TGTGCCACCAGTGAGGGACAGGGGGAAATAGGTGGCTACACCTTC

V: TRBV4-2
J: TRBJ1-6
D: .
size: .
CDR3: CASSQDQAGGYNSPLHF
DNA: TGTGCCAGCAGCCAAGATCAAGCGGGAGGCTATAATTCACCCCTCCACTTT

V: TRBV7-2
J: TRBJ1-2
D: .
size: .
CDR3: CASSPRMRDGYTF
DNA: TGTGCCAGCAGCCCCCGTATGCGGGATGGCTACACCTTC

V: TRBV5-1
J: TRBJ2-1
D: TRBD2
size: .
CDR3: CASSRGTSGGADEQFF
DNA: TGCGCCAGCAGCCGCGGGACTAGCGGGGGGGCCGATGAGCAGTTCTTC

V: TRBV19
J: TRBJ2-2
D: .
size: .
CDR3: CASSIGWNTGELFF
DNA: TGTGCCAGTAGTATAGGGTGGAACACCGGGGAGCTGTTTTTT

V: TRBV23-1
J: TRBJ2-2
D: .
size: .
CDR3: CASSQSSIKGGRNTGELFF
DNA: TGCGCCAGCAGTCAATCGAGCATTAAGGGGGGCCGGAACACCGGGGAGCTGTTTTTT

V: TRBV9
J: TRBJ2-2
D: .
size: .
CDR3: CASSVGWNTGELFF
DNA: TGTGCCAGCAGCGTAGGTTGGAACACCGGGGAGCTGTTTTTT

V: TRBV19
J: TRBJ2-1
D: TRBD2
size: .
CDR3: CASSIRTSGGAYNEQFF
DNA: TGTGCCAGTAGTATCCGGACTAGCGGGGGGGCCTACAATGAGCAGTTCTTC

V: TRBV7-2
J: TRBJ2-1
D: .
size: .
CDR3: CASSFSRDNEQFF
DNA: TGTGCCAGCAGCTTTTCCAGAGACAATGAGCAGTTCTTC

V: TRBV4-2
J: TRBJ2-5
D: .
size: .
CDR3: CASSQEGGLRVWTQYF
DNA: TGTGCCAGCAGCCAAGAAGGCGGACTGCGGGTCTGGACCCAGTACTTC

V: TRBV28
J: TRBJ1-6
D: .
size: large
CDR3: CASSLGRGWSPLHF
DNA: TGTGCCAGCAGTTTAGGCAGGGGCTGGTCACCCCTCCACTTT

V: TRBV20-1
J: TRBJ2-7
D: TRBD1
size: .
CDR3: CSASRDRAGYEQYF
DNA: TGCAGTGCTAGTAGGGACAGGGCTGGCTACGAGCAGTACTTC

V: TRBV7-9
J: TRBJ1-2
D: TRBD1
size: .
CDR3: CASSRGTGNGYYGYTF
DNA: TGTGCCAGCAGCCGCGGGACAGGGAACGGGTACTATGGCTACACCTTC

V: TRBV3-1/TRBV3-2
J: TRBJ2-1
D: TRBD1
size: .
CDR3: CASSSHTGTVYNEQFF
DNA: TGTGCCAGCAGTTCTCACACCGGGACAGTCTACAATGAGCAGTTCTTC

V: TRBV19
J: TRBJ1-1
D: .
size: .
CDR3: CASYSPGRLNTEAFF
DNA: TGTGCCAGCTATAGTCCGGGACGGCTAAACACTGAAGCTTTCTTT

V: TRBV2
J: TRBJ2-3
D: .
size: .
CDR3: CASSEGRSSTDTQYF
DNA: TGTGCCAGCAGTGAAGGGAGGAGTAGCACAGATACGCAGTATTTT

V: TRBV3-1/TRBV3-2
J: TRBJ2-1
D: TRBD2
size: .
CDR3: CASSQDRLLAGWEQFF
DNA: TGTGCCAGCAGCCAAGATCGGTTACTAGCGGGTTGGGAGCAGTTCTTC

V: TRBV3-1/TRBV3-2
J: TRBJ2-7
D: TRBD1
size: .
CDR3: CASSFLQGGEQYF
DNA: TGTGCCAGCAGCTTTTTACAGGGGGGAGAGCAGTACTTC

V: TRBV5-4
J: TRBJ1-6
D: .
size: .
CDR3: CASSAPGTDNSPLHF
DNA: TGTGCCAGCAGCGCGCCAGGGACGGATAATTCACCCCTCCACTTT

V: TRBV14
J: TRBJ1-1
D: .
size: few
CDR3: CASSQDWGTNEAFF
DNA: TGTGCCAGCAGCCAAGATTGGGGCACCAATGAAGCTTTCTTT

V: TRBV5-1
J: TRBJ2-5
D: .
size: .
CDR3: CASIKGDNQETQYF
DNA: TGCGCCAGCATCAAAGGGGACAACCAAGAGACCCAGTACTTC